The 9 T cell receptor beta chains below come from one sample, sequenced in a study of T cells after yellow fever vaccination. Using its own MiXCR run on the 5' RACE reads, TCRdb lists one record per CDR3 protein. The data show 450,000 to 600,000 distinct CDR3 sequences, around an eighth seen once. The sequenced sample was PBMCs, obtained on the day of the yellow fever booster vaccination. These receptors originate from a man younger than 40 who received the YFV17D yellow fever vaccine.

This clonotype showed up many times. The rearrangement links TRBV5-5 to TRBJ2-5; D perhaps matches TRBD1 (6 bases). Trimming left V 0 bases short and J 5 bases short, with 11 bases between. The germline gives CDR1 SGHKS, CDR2 YYEKEE (reference sequence). The CDR3 has 14 residues. The CDR3 nucleotides are TGTGCCAGCAGCTTGGCGACAGGCGTGGAGACCCAGTACTTC. Protein: CASSLATGVETQYF.

The V and J genes are TRBV28 and TRBJ2-7; no reliable D call. The CDR3 consists of 14 residues. Germline lookup yields CDR1 MDHEN and CDR2 SYDVKM. V was trimmed by 7 bases and J by 2 bases, leaving 15 bases between them. The CDR3 loop is CASNLYPHAYEQYF. In DNA form, the CDR3 reads TGTGCCAGCAATCTATACCCGCATGCCTACGAGCAGTACTTC.

This clonotype has more than one count but fewer than ten. This rearrangement joins TRBV18 to TRBJ1-1; no definite D call. V lost 1 base and J lost 7, with 7 bases in between. Germline-derived CDR1 and CDR2 are KGHSH and LQKENI. CDR3 length equals 12 residues. CDR3 in amino acids: CASSPRSVEAFF. DNA of the CDR3: TGTGCCAGCTCACCACGTTCTGTTGAAGCTTTCTTT.

This clonotype was observed a handful of times. The rearrangement joins TRBV20-1 to TRBJ2-3; D may be TRBD1 (6 bases). CDR1 is DFQATT, CDR2 SNEGSKA, per germline (reference sequence). The V and J ends lost 3 bases and 2 bases respectively, with 9 bases between them. This CDR3 spans 13 amino acids. This CDR3 is CSARGTTTDTQYF. CDR3 DNA sequence: TGCAGTGCTAGGGGGACAACCACAGATACGCAGTATTTT.

This clonotype was found a few times. The V and J genes are TRBV20-1 and TRBJ2-7; either TRBD1 or TRBD2 may supply D (5 bases each). Between the trimmed V and J ends, which lost 4 bases and 0 bases, there was a span of 13 bases. The CDR3 has 14 amino acids. CDR1 DFQATT and CDR2 SNEGSKA come from the germline V gene (reference sequence). CDR3 bases: TGCAGTGCTAAAAGCGGCAGGGTCTCCTACGAGCAGTACTTC. This codes for CSAKSGRVSYEQYF.

In its sample, this clonotype was seen a few times. The V call is TRBV20-1, the J call TRBJ2-1, with 7 bases that match TRBD2. There are 15 residues in the CDR3. V trimming: 3 bases; J trimming: 6 bases; junction bases outside the gene matches: 11. Germline values: CDR1 DFQATT, CDR2 SNEGSKA (reference sequence). As DNA, the CDR3 is TGCAGTGCTAGGCGGGGGAGTAGCTATGGCAATGAGCAGTTCTTC. Translating gives CSARRGSSYGNEQFF.

This chain links TRBV29-1 with TRBJ2-5, with D possibly being TRBD1 (5 bases). V lost 6 bases to trimming and J lost 1 base, with 9 bases between them. Germline V gene lookup returns CDR1 SQVTM and CDR2 ANQGSEA. This CDR3 spans 12 amino acids. In DNA form, the CDR3 reads TGCAGCGTCCGACAGAGCCAAGAGACCCAGTACTTC. This gives the protein CSVRQSQETQYF.

The chain uses TRBV9 and TRBJ2-2; D is tentatively TRBD1 or TRBD2 (5 bases each). The CDR3 loop spans 14 amino acids. Between the trimmed V and J ends, which lost 3 bases and 9 bases, there was a span of 15 bases. Germline CDR1 reads SGDLS; CDR2 reads YYNGEE. CDR3 region: CASSAGDPERELFF. CDR3 DNA sequence: TGTGCCAGCAGCGCCGGGGACCCGGAGCGGGAGCTGTTTTTT.

The CDR3 loop reads CASRSGAAETQYF. In nucleotides, the CDR3 is TGTGCCAGCAGGTCGGGTGCGGCGGAGACCCAGTACTTC. The rearrangement joins TRBV3-1 to TRBJ2-5; D ambiguous. The length of the CDR3 is 13 residues. V was cut by 6 bases and J by 5 bases, with 13 bases left in between. Per germline, CDR1 LGHDT and CDR2 YNNKEL (reference sequence).